This T cell receptor (beta chain) is from a study of shared clonotypes between healthy human individuals. Trimming shortened V by 3 bases and J by 9 bases, and 22 bases separated the two germline ends. The CDR3 runs to 16 residues. Germline CDR1 is SGDLS and CDR2 is YYNGEE. Measured with immunoSEQ multiplex PCR; TCRdb has only the in-frame clones, and not every one. The table includes over a million clones, approximately 98.5% detected once. The TCR originated in a man between 25 and 39 years old in good health. The sample was naive CD4+ T cells sorted from blood. This sample's subset: CD45RA+ positively selected. The gene calls are TRBV9 and TRBJ2-1, with D perhaps being TRBD1 or TRBD2 (5 bases each). The CDR3, as DNA: TGTGCCAGCAGCGGGTTCGGAAGTGCGGTGGGGGTTGAGCAGTTCTTC. Residues: CASSGFGSAVGVEQFF.